This T cell receptor (beta chain) was observed in a study of blood T cell repertoires in COVID-19. The wider study: Spain, Italy and the United States supplied samples that represented acute and convalescent COVID-19. Sources were T cells, B-cell-depleted T cells, or PBMCs; the material itself was cDNA or gDNA.

Per the study methods: Quantification of nucleated cells was approximated via reference gene primer amplification. The protocol was immunoSEQ multiplex PCR, while the TCRdb copy is restricted to in-frame clones and leaves out a portion. V and J calls and clone size are those listed in that table; D and trimming were worked out from the DNA. This table has 39,000 or so clones, 81% appearing once. CDR1 is SGDLS and CDR2 is YYNGEE in the germline V gene. The V gene lost 0 bases and the J gene lost 6 bases, with 19 bases spanning the gap. This CDR3 region has 16 residues. The sequencing input was peripheral blood. The source is a man between 35 and 55 years old with active or convalescent COVID-19. The chain carries TRBV9 and TRBJ2-7; the D gene is possibly TRBD1 (5 bases). CDR3 sequence: CASSVGGSTVTGEQYF. CDR3 sequence (DNA): TGTGCCAGCAGCGTAGGGGGTTCGACAGTAACTGGCGAGCAGTACTTC.